This entry lists 29 T cell receptor beta chains sequenced from one sample in a study of cytomegalovirus exposure and HLA in healthy donors. 13 Jbeta primers and 60 Vbeta primers were used for the PCR. Sequenced by immunoSEQ multiplex PCR; TCRdb stores in-frame clones only, minus some. In the table there are fewer than 95,000 clones, 76% of which are singletons. Sequencing used PBMCs. These receptors came from a man aged 35 to 55 in good health and CMV-seronegative.

The chain has TRBV7-2 and TRBJ2-3; 8 positions agree with TRBD1. Germline lookup yields CDR1 SGHTA and CDR2 FQGNSA. V lost 3 bases to trimming and J lost 3 bases; unmatched junction nucleotides: 8. The CDR3 runs 16 residues. CDR3 sequence reads: CASSLGADRVTDTQYF. Written as DNA, the CDR3 is TGTGCCAGCAGCTTGGGGGCGGACAGGGTGACAGATACGCAGTATTTT.

The CDR3 protein is CASSQDLGGDQPQHF. CDR3 bases: TGTGCCAGCAGCCAGGACCTTGGCGGGGATCAGCCCCAGCATTTT. The chain combines TRBV7-9 with TRBJ1-5; D is unresolved. This CDR3 comprises 15 residues. Per germline, CDR1 SEHNR and CDR2 FQNEAQ (reference sequence). The V end lost 5 bases, the J end lost 5 bases, and 16 bases lay between the germline ends.

This clone was recorded once. The chain combines TRBV27 with TRBJ2-7; TRBD1 matches 9 bases. Gene TRBJ2-5 matches the end of the DNA better, so the J call may be wrong. Germline loops: CDR1 MNHEY, CDR2 SMNVEV (reference sequence). CDR3 length: 16 amino acids. In nucleotides, the CDR3 is TGTGCCAGCAGTTTATCACAACAGGGGGCGGGAGAGACCCAGTACTTC. Translation: CASSLSQQGAGETQYF.

The gene calls are TRBV28 and TRBJ1-5; tentatively, D is TRBD1 (5 bases). The CDR3 totals 16 residues. Germline V lookup: CDR1 MDHEN, CDR2 SYDVKM. The ends were cut back, 2 bases at V and 3 bases at J, with 14 bases in the middle. The CDR3 DNA reads as TGTGCCAGCAGTTTAGGGCAGGGCCACTTCAATCAGCCCCAGCATTTT. The encoded protein is CASSLGQGHFNQPQHF.

The chain carries TRBV19 and TRBJ2-3; D gene ambiguous. Trimming took off 3 bases at V and 6 bases at J, with 10 bases between the two ends. Germline CDR1 reads LNHDA; CDR2 reads SQIVND (reference sequence). The CDR3 length is 13 residues. The CDR3 region has the DNA TGTGCCAGTAGTATTGCCGGAGTGGATACGCAGTATTTT. It specifies CASSIAGVDTQYF.

This clone showed up just a few times. J is TRBJ2-7 and V is TRBV4-3; a possible D gene is TRBD2 (6 bases). Germline lookup yields CDR1 LGHNA and CDR2 YSLEER. The CDR3 sequence is 15 residues long. V was cut by 0 bases and J by 2 bases, with 11 bases left in between. The CDR3 sequence is CASSQDPGGAYEQYF. The DNA for the CDR3 is TGCGCCAGCAGCCAAGATCCCGGGGGTGCCTACGAGCAGTACTTC.

The chain employs TRBV5-5 and TRBJ1-1, with D perhaps matching TRBD1 (6 bases). CDR3 length equals 12 residues. Trimming cost V 3 bases and J 7 bases, with 10 bases left between them. CDR1 and CDR2 from the germline V gene are SGHKS and YYEKEE (reference sequence). The CDR3 is CASSYRDFEAFF. As DNA, the CDR3 is TGTGCCAGCAGCTACAGGGATTTTGAAGCTTTCTTT.

This clone was seen only a few times. The chain links TRBV5-5 to TRBJ2-3; D ambiguous. Deletions cut 0 bases from V and 1 base from J, with 6 bases between. The CDR3 totals 14 residues. CDR1 and CDR2 from the germline V gene are SGHKS and YYEKEE (reference sequence). The CDR3 nucleotides are TGTGCCAGCAGCTTGGGGAGCGGCACAGATACGCAGTATTTT. This encodes CASSLGSGTDTQYF.

The chain couples TRBV7-2 to TRBJ1-4; the D gene is possibly TRBD1 (5 bases). This CDR3 spans 13 amino acids. Trimming removed 5 bases from V and 7 bases from J, with 11 bases in between. Germline loops: CDR1 SGHTA, CDR2 FQGNSA. Written as DNA, the CDR3 is TGTGCCAGCAGCAACGGTCAGGGTGAAAAACTGTTTTTT. It is translated as CASSNGQGEKLFF.

The rearrangement links TRBV5-5 to TRBJ1-6; 9 bases map to TRBD1. The V gene's germline CDR1 is SGHKS and CDR2 YYEKEE (reference sequence). V lost 4 bases and J lost 9; bases outside the gene matches: 5. The CDR3 contains 14 residues. The CDR3 bases are TGTGCCAGCAGCCCACAGGGGGCTATTTCACCCCTCCACTTT. It codes for CASSPQGAISPLHF. The variable domain in full, completed from reference TRBV5-5 and TRBJ1-6, reads DAGVTQSPTHLIKTRGQQVTLRCSPISGHKSVSWYQQVLGQGPQFIFQYYEKEERGRGNFPDRFSARQFPNYSSELNVNALLLGDSALYLCASSPQGAISPLHFGNGTRLTVT.

J is TRBJ1-1 and V is TRBV7-2, with D maybe TRBD1 (6 bases). The CDR3 consists of 14 residues. Deletions cut 1 base from V and 6 bases from J, with 12 bases between. Germline CDR1 reads SGHTA; CDR2 reads FQGNSA. As DNA, the CDR3 is TGTGCCAGCAGCTTAGGGACAGCCTTCCCTGAAGCTTTCTTT. Translation: CASSLGTAFPEAFF.

This chain links TRBV7-2 with TRBJ2-1, with D possibly being TRBD1 (5 bases). The germline V and J ends were trimmed by 3 bases and 6 bases, with 9 bases remaining between them. This CDR3 contains 13 residues. CDR1 and CDR2 from the germline V gene are SGHTA and FQGNSA. The CDR3 DNA reads TGTGCCAGCAGCTTTAGTGGGGCCAATGAGCAGTTCTTC. Translating gives CASSFSGANEQFF.

The J gene is TRBJ2-3, the V gene TRBV19; 8 nucleotides agree with TRBD2. In germline, CDR1 is LNHDA, CDR2 SQIVND (reference sequence). This CDR3 spans 14 amino acids. V was clipped by 5 bases and J by 5 bases; unmatched bases: 6. CDR3 nucleotide sequence: TGTGCCAGTAGTTCGGGGGGGGCCCTAGATACGCAGTATTTT. Protein product: CASSSGGALDTQYF.

The chain combines TRBV10-3 with TRBJ2-1; a possible D gene is TRBD1 (6 bases). This CDR3 spans 14 amino acids. The V and J ends lost 6 bases and 2 bases respectively, with 11 bases between them. Germline CDR1 reads ENHRY; CDR2 reads SYGVKD. CDR3 sequence: CAISAGVTYNEQFF. The CDR3 nucleotides read TGTGCCATCAGCGCAGGGGTGACCTACAATGAGCAGTTCTTC.

J is TRBJ2-1 and V is TRBV19; tentative D call: TRBD2 (6 bases). There are 15 residues in the CDR3. The V gene lost 1 base and the J gene lost 3 bases, with 10 bases spanning the gap. Looked up from germline, CDR1 is LNHDA and CDR2 is SQIVND (reference sequence). The DNA of the CDR3 is TGTGCCAGTAGTATAGCGGGGGTGGGCTACAATGAGCAGTTCTTC. This codes for CASSIAGVGYNEQFF.

The V gene is TRBV4-2, the J gene TRBJ1-2; D not resolved. The germline V gene encodes CDR1 LGHNA and CDR2 YNFKEQ. V lost 1 base to trimming and J lost 1 base, with 10 bases between them. This CDR3 region has 15 residues. The CDR3 spells CASSQALAINYGYTF. CDR3 sequence (DNA): TGTGCCAGCAGCCAAGCGTTAGCCATTAACTATGGCTACACCTTC.

The V and J genes are TRBV18 and TRBJ1-3; no definite D call. The length of the CDR3 is 15 residues. V was clipped by 1 base and J by 0 bases, with 7 bases between them. CDR1 is KGHSH and CDR2 is LQKENI in the germline V gene. CDR3 nucleotides: TGTGCCAGCTCACCACTACAAACCTCTGGAAACACCATATATTTT. It translates to CASSPLQTSGNTIYF.

The chain recombines TRBV7-9 with TRBJ1-5; no firm D call. From germline, CDR1 is SEHNR and CDR2 FQNEAQ (reference sequence). V shed 3 bases and J shed 0 bases, with 9 bases lying between them. CDR3 length: 15 amino acids. CDR3 protein: CASSFDSTSNQPQHF. The CDR3 DNA follows: TGTGCCAGCAGCTTTGACTCGACTAGCAATCAGCCCCAGCATTTT.

This clone appeared a single time. V gene TRBV6-5 combines with J gene TRBJ1-1; no reliable D call. CDR1 MNHEY and CDR2 SVGAGI come from the germline V gene. The CDR3 extends over 14 amino acids. V was pared by 6 bases and J by 4 bases, with 15 bases between. The CDR3, as DNA: TGTGCCAGCAGGGCCCCCACCGCACGCACTGAAGCTTTCTTT. Protein sequence: CASRAPTARTEAFF.

The chain uses TRBV27 and TRBJ2-7, with 9 bases matching TRBD1. This CDR3 contains 14 residues. CDR1 is MNHEY, CDR2 SMNVEV, per germline (reference sequence). After removal of 4 bases from V and 5 bases from J, the junction contained 6 bases not matched to a gene. The CDR3 DNA sequence: TGTGCCAGCAGTTCGGGACAGGGTTTCGACGAGCAGTACTTC. Residues: CASSSGQGFDEQYF.

This chain uses TRBV2 with TRBJ2-1; D is undetermined. The V gene lost 3 bases and the J gene lost 9 bases, with 6 bases spanning the gap. Looked up from germline, CDR1 is SNHLY and CDR2 is FYNNEI. The CDR3 covers 11 residues. The CDR3 DNA reads as TGTGCCAGCAGTGACCGGAGTGAGCAGTTCTTC. It is translated as CASSDRSEQFF.

The rearrangement links TRBV30 to TRBJ1-2, with D perhaps matching TRBD1 (5 bases). This CDR3 has 15 residues. The V end lost 1 base, the J end lost 5 bases, and 17 bases lay between the germline ends. The germline V gene has CDR1 GTSNPN and CDR2 SVGIG (reference sequence). CDR3 sequence (DNA): TGTGCCTGGAGTGCCTCAAGTCACAGGAGATATGGCTACACCTTC. As protein: CAWSASSHRRYGYTF.

The chain carries TRBV5-1 and TRBJ2-7, with D hard to call. The V gene's germline CDR1 is SGHRS and CDR2 YFSETQ. The CDR3 has 13 residues. With 0 bases removed from V and 2 bases from J, the gap between germline ends came to 6 bases. The DNA for the CDR3 is TGCGCCAGCAGCTTGGAGCGAGCCTACGAGCAGTACTTC. Its translation: CASSLERAYEQYF. Full variable domain (rest looked up from reference TRBV5-1 and TRBJ2-7): KAGVTQTPRYLIKTRGQQVTLSCSPISGHRSVSWYQQTPGQGLQFLFEYFSETQRNKGNFPGRFSGRQFSNSRSEMNVSTLELGDSALYLCASSLERAYEQYFGPGTRLTVT.

The chain joins TRBV27 to TRBJ2-7, with 7 nucleotides matching TRBD1. The V segment lost 3 bases and the J segment 1 base; nucleotides outside the gene matches: 6. There are 15 residues in the CDR3. Germline values: CDR1 MNHEY, CDR2 SMNVEV (reference sequence). The CDR3 DNA is TGTGCCAGCAGTTTTGTCGGGACAGCATCCTACGAGCAGTACTTC. It is translated as CASSFVGTASYEQYF.

CDR3 loop: CASSPGLAGSSYNEQFF. The CDR3 DNA sequence: TGTGCCAGCTCACCAGGACTAGCGGGAAGCTCCTACAATGAGCAGTTCTTC. This chain uses TRBV18 with TRBJ2-1, with TRBD2 matching over 12 bases. The junction had 2 bases not matched to a gene; V was cut back by 2 bases and J by 0 bases. The CDR3 sequence is 17 residues long. CDR1 is KGHSH and CDR2 is LQKENI in the germline V gene.

This clone has more than one count but fewer than ten. V and J are TRBV9 and TRBJ2-1; a weak D match, TRBD2 (6 bases). The germline V gene has CDR1 SGDLS and CDR2 YYNGEE. CDR3 length: 18 residues. V lost 3 bases, J lost 7 bases, and 26 bases lay in between. DNA of the CDR3: TGTGCCAGCAGCGGGAAGGAGGGACTGGGGCTTGGGAAGAATGAGCAGTTCTTC. It is translated as CASSGKEGLGLGKNEQFF. The complete variable domain, with remaining parts taken from reference TRBV9 and TRBJ2-1, reads DSGVTQTPKHLITATGQRVTLRCSPRSGDLSVYWYQQSLDQGLQFLIQYYNGEERAKGNILERFSAQQFPDLHSELNLSSLELGDSALYFCASSGKEGLGLGKNEQFFGPGTRLTVL.

The genes are TRBV7-9 and TRBJ2-7; D remains unclear. CDR3 length: 16 residues. With 5 bases removed from V and 0 bases from J, the gap between germline ends came to 17 bases. Germline loops: CDR1 SEHNR, CDR2 FQNEAQ (reference sequence). The CDR3 DNA follows: TGTGCCAGCAGCCAACCTCGGTCCTTTAGCTCCTACGAGCAGTACTTC. Translation: CASSQPRSFSSYEQYF.

This sequence joins TRBV4-3 and TRBJ2-5; 8 bases match TRBD2. The CDR3 is 15 amino acids. After removal of 1 base from V and 5 bases from J, the junction contained 6 bases not matched to a gene. In germline, CDR1 is LGHNA, CDR2 YSLEER. The CDR3 sequence is CASSQGTSGRETQYF. CDR3 DNA sequence: TGCGCCAGCAGCCAAGGAACTAGCGGAAGGGAGACCCAGTACTTC.

This sequence joins TRBV21-1 and TRBJ2-3; the table's D call of TRBD2 was not tested on the DNA. TRBV21-1 counts as a pseudogene. The CDR3 runs 15 residues. The CDR3 region is CASELGRAGGCTQYF. CDR3 coding DNA: TGTGCCAGCGAGCTAGGTAGAGCGGGGGGTTGTACGCAGTATTTT.